This TCR beta chain was identified during a study of cytomegalovirus exposure and HLA in healthy donors. The wider study: T cells numbering around 190 million yielded roughly 120 million unique TCR beta sequences in an earlier analysis.

Study-wide results and caveats: Reportedly, TCR beta sequences accurately predicted HLA-A and HLA-B alleles in most subjects. HLA allele associations emerged for roughly 16,000 TCR beta sequences in a later analysis, at 0.05 false discovery rate.

Those who donated were healthy bone marrow donors. The PCR was carried out with 60 Vbeta primers and 13 Jbeta primers. Clones were read by immunoSEQ multiplex PCR, and TCRdb kept only the in-frame ones, dropping some. This sample has 99,000 or so clones, with about 83% found just once. To note about this clone: The antigen remains unidentified.

There are 15 residues in the CDR3. Per the germline V gene, CDR1 is LNHNV and CDR2 is YYDKDF (reference sequence). The V gene end was trimmed by 5 bases and the J gene end by 3 bases; junction bases not matched to a gene: 9. The rearrangement links TRBV15 to TRBJ2-7, with 8 positions matching TRBD1. Sequenced sample: PBMCs. This TCR derives from a man younger than 30 in good health and CMV-seronegative. In nucleotides, the CDR3 is TGTGCCACCAGCCTGGACAGGGAAATAAGCTACGAGCAGTACTTC. Translation gives CATSLDREISYEQYF.